Listed below are T cell receptor beta chains from one sample, sequenced in a study of radiotherapy plus CTLA-4 blockade in lung cancer. Data came from immunoSEQ multiplex PCR; TCRdb stores just in-frame clones and leaves some out. The data contain roughly 90,000 clones, approximately 75% of them singletons. The specimen was peripheral blood, collected from a patient treated with radiotherapy plus ipilimumab. These receptors were taken from a human donor with non-small cell lung cancer that progressed on radiotherapy plus ipilimumab. Both conserved end residues are part of each CDR3. A D gene is named only where the DNA matches it firmly. Clone size is given for some rows only: seen once, a few or many times, or a class if the clone is expanded.

TRBV6-1	-	TRBJ2-1	-	TGTGCCAGCACGGACATGGGCTCCTACAATGAGCAGTTCTTC	CASTDMGSYNEQFF
TRBV7-2	-	TRBJ2-7	-	TGTGCCAGCAGCTTAGAGCCGGCCCACTACGAGCAGTACTTC	CASSLEPAHYEQYF
TRBV2	-	TRBJ1-2	-	TGTGCCAGCAGTCCTCAGGGAACCATGGATGGCTACACCTTC	CASSPQGTMDGYTF
TRBV5-1	few	TRBJ2-7	-	TGCGCCAGCAGCTCCCCGACAGCGCCCTACGAGCAGTACTTC	CASSSPTAPYEQYF
TRBV4-1	-	TRBJ1-1	-	TGCGCCAGCAGCCAAGTAGGGGATGTCACTGAAGCTTTCTTT	CASSQVGDVTEAFF
TRBV13	-	TRBJ1-6	-	TGTGCCAGCACCGGCGTACGTCCGGGTCCAAATAATTCACCCCTCCACTTT	CASTGVRPGPNNSPLHF
TRBV7-2	-	TRBJ2-5	-	TGTGCCAGCAGTTCCTACGGGGCCCAAGAGACCCAGTACTTC	CASSSYGAQETQYF
TRBV4-1	-	TRBJ1-5	TRBD1	TGCGCCAGCAGCCAGAGGACAGGGGCGGATAGCAATCAGCCCCAGCATTTT	CASSQRTGADSNQPQHF
TRBV21-1	-	TRBJ2-1	-	TGTGCCACCGCGTGGTGGCGCCACTCCTACAATGAGCAGTTCTTC	CATAWWRHSYNEQFF
TRBV4-2	-	TRBJ2-2	TRBD2	TGTGCCAGCAGCCTCGGACTAGCGACGAACACCGGGGAGCTGTTTTTT	CASSLGLATNTGELFF
TRBV18	-	TRBJ2-2	TRBD1	TGTGCCAGCTCACTAAACAGGGGAACCGGGGAGCTGTTTTTT	CASSLNRGTGELFF
TRBV5-6	-	TRBJ2-1	TRBD2	TGTGCCAGCAGCTTGGGACTAGCGGGAGTTGGCCTTTACAATGAGCAGTTCTTC	CASSLGLAGVGLYNEQFF
TRBV30	-	TRBJ1-2	-	TGTGCCTGGAGGGTTAAGGATACTAACTATGGCTACACCTTC	CAWRVKDTNYGYTF
TRBV13	-	TRBJ1-1	-	TGTGCCAGCACCAGTGGGGGCAACACTGAAGCTTTCTTT	CASTSGGNTEAFF
TRBV14	-	TRBJ2-3	-	TGTGCGAGCACGGGCGGATCTGCGGCAGATACGCAGTATTTT	CASTGGSAADTQYF
TRBV5-1	once	TRBJ2-1	TRBD1	TGCGCCAGCAGCCTAGGACAGGGGCAGGAGTTCTTC	CASSLGQGQEFF